Listed here are 15 T cell receptor beta chains from one sample, sequenced in a study of neoadjuvant nivolumab and ipilimumab in lung cancer. TCRdb keeps only in-frame clones here, not all; method: immunoSEQ multiplex PCR. The sample has 6,400 or so clones; about two thirds are singletons. Here the sequenced sample was tumor tissue, taken after neoadjuvant nivolumab, alone or with ipilimumab, at or shortly before surgery. These receptors all come from an adult with non-small cell lung cancer.

This clone was counted between two and nine times. The gene calls are TRBV7-6 and TRBJ2-5; D not certain. CDR1 SGHVS and CDR2 FNYEAQ come from the germline V gene. Deletions cut 3 bases from V and 0 bases from J, with 5 bases between. The CDR3 consists of 13 residues. The CDR3 loop reads CASSFSDQETQYF. CDR3 sequence (DNA): TGTGCCAGCAGCTTCAGCGACCAAGAGACCCAGTACTTC.

This chain's CDR3 is CASSLRLAGDTGELFF. The CDR3 bases are TGCGCCAGCAGCTTGCGGCTAGCGGGCGACACCGGGGAGCTGTTTTTT. The chain has TRBV5-1 and TRBJ2-2, with 8 bases lining up with TRBD2. V gave up 1 base and J gave up 3 bases; unmatched junction bases: 5. The CDR3 spans 16 residues. Germline V gene sequence: CDR1 SGHRS, CDR2 YFSETQ.

The gene calls are TRBV7-9 and TRBJ2-1; D could derive from TRBD1 or TRBD2 (5 bases each). Germline lookup yields CDR1 SEHNR and CDR2 FQNEAQ (reference sequence). V shed 3 bases and J shed 10 bases, with 16 bases lying between them. The CDR3 covers 14 residues. CDR3 bases: TGTGCCAGCAGCTTGGGGGTAGACCTGAGGGAGCAGTTCTTC. The encoded protein is CASSLGVDLREQFF.

V usage is TRBV6-7 and J usage is TRBJ2-2; no clear D gene. TRBV6-7 is marked as an open reading frame, function uncertain. V lost 6 bases to trimming and J lost 8 bases, with 16 bases between them. The CDR3 totals 14 residues. The CDR3 protein is CASRPGPEVGELFF. CDR3 nucleotides: TGTGCCAGCAGACCCGGGCCCGAGGTAGGGGAGCTGTTTTTT.

There are a few counts of this clone. This chain uses TRBV29-1 with TRBJ2-2; 15 bases agree with TRBD2. Germline CDR1 and CDR2: SQVTM and ANQGSEA. V trimming: 6 bases; J trimming: 4 bases; junction bases outside the gene matches: 0. This CDR3 is built from 14 residues. CDR3 nucleotide sequence: TGCAGCGTGGGACTAGCGGGAGGCACCGGGGAGCTGTTTTTT. This codes for CSVGLAGGTGELFF.

The count of this clone is one. The genes are TRBV20-1 and TRBJ1-2; no clear D. The V end lost 1 base, the J end lost 7 bases, and 7 bases lay between the germline ends. The CDR3 totals 11 residues. From germline, CDR1 is DFQATT and CDR2 SNEGSKA (reference sequence). CDR3 amino acids: CSARGGLGYTF. In nucleotides, the CDR3 is TGCAGTGCTAGAGGGGGTCTTGGCTACACCTTC.

This clone is large. The chain links TRBV30 to TRBJ1-1; D not resolved. Germline V CDR1 and CDR2: GTSNPN, SVGIG (reference sequence). This CDR3 has 13 residues. Trimming cost V 4 bases and J 3 bases, with 12 bases left between them. In DNA, the CDR3 is TGTGCCTGGACCCGGGGAGCGGACACTGAAGCTTTCTTT. Translating gives CAWTRGADTEAFF.

This clone was seen a few times. CDR3 amino acids: CASSYSRRGHYGYTF. The CDR3 DNA reads as TGTGCCAGCAGTTACTCGCGAAGGGGACACTATGGCTACACCTTC. This rearrangement joins TRBV6-5 to TRBJ1-2; TRBD1 might be the D (5 bases). The V end was cut by 0 bases, the J end by 3 bases, with 11 bases between. The CDR3 is 15 amino acids. CDR1 and CDR2 (germline): MNHEY, SVGAGI.

The chain combines TRBV7-9 with TRBJ2-7; no reliable D call. Trimming stripped 7 bases from V and 2 bases from J, with 12 bases between. Germline V CDR1 and CDR2: SEHNR, FQNEAQ (reference sequence). This CDR3 has 13 residues. The CDR3 here is CASTQHGAYEQYF. CDR3 DNA: TGTGCCAGCACCCAGCATGGAGCCTACGAGCAGTACTTC.

The V and J genes are TRBV5-6 and TRBJ2-2, with D maybe TRBD1 (5 bases). V was trimmed by 4 bases and J by 6 bases, leaving 16 bases between them. Germline V CDR1 and CDR2: SGHDT, YYEEEE. CDR3 size: 15 residues. This CDR3 reads CASSTDSGRAGELFF. CDR3 DNA: TGTGCCAGCAGCACCGACAGTGGACGAGCCGGGGAGCTGTTTTTT.

This clone was seen only a few times. This sequence joins TRBV18 and TRBJ2-1; 9 nucleotides line up with TRBD1. Trimming cost V 2 bases and J 14 bases; bases outside gene matches: 16. The germline gives CDR1 KGHSH, CDR2 LQKENI. The CDR3 runs 16 residues. The CDR3 protein is CASSPLRQGGIPSEFF. The CDR3 DNA reads as TGTGCCAGCTCACCATTACGACAGGGGGGAATCCCGAGCGAGTTCTTC. Together with reference TRBV18 and TRBJ2-1, the CDR3 gives the full variable domain: NAGVMQNPRHLVRRRGQEARLRCSPMKGHSHVYWYRQLPEEGLKFMVYLQKENIIDESGMPKERFSAEFPKEGPSILRIQQVVRGDSAAYFCASSPLRQGGIPSEFFGPGTRLTVL.

This rearrangement joins TRBV5-5 to TRBJ2-4, with 7 bases matching TRBD2. V lost 1 base to trimming and J lost 5 bases; unmatched junction nucleotides: 6. CDR3 length equals 15 residues. Per the germline V gene, CDR1 is SGHKS and CDR2 is YYEKEE (reference sequence). The DNA for the CDR3 is TGTGCCAGCAGCTTGTGGGTGGGAGGGGAAAACATTCAGTACTTC. Translated, it gives CASSLWVGGENIQYF.

A few counts support this clone. This chain joins TRBV7-9 and TRBJ2-7; a possible D gene is TRBD2 (7 bases). CDR3 length: 13 amino acids. From germline, CDR1 is SEHNR and CDR2 FQNEAQ (reference sequence). Trimming took off 8 bases at V and 1 base at J, with 12 bases between the two ends. CDR3 region: CASFRGGSYEQYF. As DNA, the CDR3 is TGTGCCAGCTTTAGGGGGGGATCCTACGAGCAGTACTTC.

This clone was recorded a few times. The chain joins TRBV11-2 to TRBJ2-7, with D uncertain. CDR1 and CDR2 (germline): SGHAT, FQNNGV. V was shortened by 2 bases and J by 3 bases, with 14 bases between the two germline ends. The CDR3 is made up of 15 amino acids. DNA for the CDR3: TGTGCCAGCAGCTTACTGGGATCACTGGGCTACGAGCAGTACTTC. This encodes CASSLLGSLGYEQYF.

The chain employs TRBV14 and TRBJ2-1; D is unresolved. V was trimmed by 4 bases and J by 7 bases, leaving 8 bases between them. This CDR3 is built from 12 residues. Germline assignment: CDR1 SGHDN and CDR2 FVKESK. CDR3 protein: CASSRYGNEQFF. DNA for the CDR3: TGTGCCAGCAGCCGTTACGGGAATGAGCAGTTCTTC.